This T cell receptor (beta chain) stems from a study of CD8+ T cells in alopecia areata. Across the whole study: Treated patients received oral tofacitinib, 5 to 10 mg twice daily. Overall study findings and caveats: Many expanded lesional clones persisted in scalp and blood during tofacitinib treatment. Scalp clonality and expanded CD8+ clones among the top 100 were significantly decreased by tofacitinib.

TCR sequencing used cDNA made by reverse transcription of extracted RNA. Libraries were prepared by immunoSEQ multiplex PCR; TCRdb keeps only in-frame clonotypes and omits some of them. Of 270,000 or so clones in the sample, 58% are singletons; the top ten hold under 2%. Germline CDR1 and CDR2: GTSNPN and SVGIG (reference sequence). V lost 4 bases and J lost 5; bases outside the gene matches: 11. This CDR3 has 15 amino acids. A remark on this clone: Its antigen remains unknown.

Specified treatment: oral pan-JAK inhibitor, 5-10 mg twice daily. As part of sample collection, lesional scalp punch biopsies and peripheral blood were taken from alopecia areata patients. The material was CD4+ T cells sorted from blood, obtained at week 24, from a patient treated with tofacitinib. The sequence derives from a human donor with alopecia areata. The chain joins TRBV30 to TRBJ1-1; the match to TRBD1 covers 9 bases. CDR3 loop: CAWIRTGTGMTEAFF. The DNA for the CDR3 is TGTGCCTGGATACGCACCGGGACAGGGATGACTGAAGCTTTCTTT.